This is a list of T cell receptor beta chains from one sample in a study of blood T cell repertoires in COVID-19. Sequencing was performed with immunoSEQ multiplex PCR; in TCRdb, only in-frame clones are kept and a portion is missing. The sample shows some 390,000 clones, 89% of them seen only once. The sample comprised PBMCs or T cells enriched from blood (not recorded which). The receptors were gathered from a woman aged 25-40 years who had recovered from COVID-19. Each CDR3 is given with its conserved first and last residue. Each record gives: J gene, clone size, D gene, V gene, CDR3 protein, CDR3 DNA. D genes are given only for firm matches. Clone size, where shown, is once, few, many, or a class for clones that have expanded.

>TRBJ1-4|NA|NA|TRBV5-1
CASSLGGPDEKLFF
TGCGCCAGCAGCTTGGGGGGCCCAGATGAAAAACTGTTTTTT
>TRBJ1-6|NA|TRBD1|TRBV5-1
CASSRTGGLGSYNSPLHF
TGCGCCAGCAGCCGGACAGGGGGCCTAGGATCCTATAATTCACCCCTCCACTTT
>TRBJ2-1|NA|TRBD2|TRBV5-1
CASSSKPPGTSGRGEQFF
TGCGCCAGCAGCTCGAAGCCCCCCGGGACTAGCGGGAGGGGTGAGCAGTTCTTC
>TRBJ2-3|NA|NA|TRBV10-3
CAIEGAKGDTQYF
TGTGCCATCGAAGGGGCCAAGGGGGATACGCAGTATTTT
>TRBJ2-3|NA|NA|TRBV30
CAWSPSTGEVPLYF
TGTGCCTGGAGCCCATCGACAGGTGAGGTACCCCTGTATTTT
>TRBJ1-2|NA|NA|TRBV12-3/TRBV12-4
CASSLRSAYGYTF
TGTGCCAGCAGTTTGCGGTCGGCCTATGGCTACACCTTC
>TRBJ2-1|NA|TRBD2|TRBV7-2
CASSLGLAGPRGVEQFF
TGTGCCAGCAGCTTAGGGCTAGCGGGGCCACGTGGCGTTGAGCAGTTCTTC
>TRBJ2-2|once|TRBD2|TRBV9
CASSVELASNTGELFF
TGTGCCAGCAGCGTAGAACTAGCGTCGAACACCGGGGAGCTGTTTTTT
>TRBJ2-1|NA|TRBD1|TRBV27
CASSPGGTGSYNEQFF
TGTGCCAGCAGTCCAGGGGGTACGGGGTCCTACAATGAGCAGTTCTTC
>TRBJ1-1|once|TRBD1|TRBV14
CASSLRTGRYTEAFF
TGTGCCAGCAGCCTAAGGACAGGACGATACACTGAAGCTTTCTTT
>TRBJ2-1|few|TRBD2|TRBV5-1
CASSYGTSGRAIPEQFF
TGCGCCAGCAGTTATGGGACTAGCGGGAGGGCCATCCCTGAGCAGTTCTTC
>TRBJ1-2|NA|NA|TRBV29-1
CSARGTGNYGYTF
TGCAGCGCCAGGGGAACAGGGAACTATGGCTACACCTTC
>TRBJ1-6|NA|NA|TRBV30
CAWKFWGAKNSPLHF
TGTGCCTGGAAATTCTGGGGCGCAAAAAATTCACCCCTCCACTTT
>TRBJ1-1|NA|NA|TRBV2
CASIPNLQGKAFF
TGTGCCAGCATTCCAAATTTACAGGGTAAGGCTTTCTTT
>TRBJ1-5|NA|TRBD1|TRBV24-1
CATSGDRVDQPQHF
TGTGCCACCAGTGGGGACAGGGTGGATCAGCCCCAGCATTTT
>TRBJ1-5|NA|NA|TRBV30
CAWSSDINQPQHF
TGTGCCTGGAGTTCCGACATTAATCAGCCCCAGCATTTT
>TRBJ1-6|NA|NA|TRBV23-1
CASSQSWRSGYSPLHF
TGCGCCAGCAGTCAATCCTGGAGATCAGGGTATTCACCCCTCCACTTT
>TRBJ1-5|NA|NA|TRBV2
CASSGGSSGGNQPQHF
TGTGCCAGCAGCGGCGGGTCATCGGGGGGCAATCAGCCCCAGCATTTT
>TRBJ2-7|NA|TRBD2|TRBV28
CASSSSGSEAYEQYF
TGTGCCAGCAGTTCTAGCGGGAGTGAGGCCTACGAGCAGTACTTC
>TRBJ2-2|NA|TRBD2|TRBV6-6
CAIAGDTGELFF
TGTGCCATAGCGGGGGACACCGGGGAGCTGTTTTTT
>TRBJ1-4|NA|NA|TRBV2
CASSESGGPNEKLFF
TGTGCCAGCAGTGAATCGGGGGGTCCTAATGAAAAACTGTTTTTT
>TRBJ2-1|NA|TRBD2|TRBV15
CATSRGSGRFGNEQFF
TGTGCCACCAGCAGAGGGTCCGGGAGGTTTGGGAATGAGCAGTTCTTC
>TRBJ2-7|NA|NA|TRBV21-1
CASSNRQGPPTYEQYF
TGTGCCAGCAGCAACCGCCAGGGCCCGCCAACGTACGAGCAGTACTTC
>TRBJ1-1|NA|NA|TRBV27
CASRAGNTEAFF
TGTGCCAGCAGGGCTGGGAACACTGAAGCTTTCTTT
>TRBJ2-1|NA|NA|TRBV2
CASSPVQGRSYNEQFF
TGTGCCAGCAGCCCCGTACAGGGCAGATCCTACAATGAGCAGTTCTTC
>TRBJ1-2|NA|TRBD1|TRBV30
CAWSFRRTGQGGVSGYTF
TGTGCCTGGAGTTTCCGCCGAACCGGACAGGGTGGTGTTAGTGGCTACACCTTC
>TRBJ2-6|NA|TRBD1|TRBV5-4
CASSSGTGRSGANVLTF
TGTGCCAGCAGCTCCGGGACAGGGCGCTCTGGGGCCAACGTCCTGACTTTC
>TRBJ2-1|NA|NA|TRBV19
CASSFPSGSYNEQFF
TGTGCCAGTAGTTTCCCTTCGGGGTCCTACAATGAGCAGTTCTTC
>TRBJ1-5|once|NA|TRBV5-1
CASSLGSPNGNQPQHF
TGCGCCAGCAGCTTGGGGTCTCCTAATGGCAATCAGCCCCAGCATTTT
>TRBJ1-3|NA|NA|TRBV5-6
CASSSAVFAQASGNTIYF
TGTGCCAGCAGCAGCGCTGTCTTCGCTCAAGCCTCTGGAAACACCATATATTTT
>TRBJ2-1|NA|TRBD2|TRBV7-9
CASSLGTGTSGRNEQFF
TGTGCCAGCAGCTTAGGGACCGGGACTAGCGGGAGGAATGAGCAGTTCTTC
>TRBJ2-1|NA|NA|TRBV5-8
CASRHEAKRGEQFF
TGTGCCAGCAGACACGAAGCCAAAAGGGGTGAGCAGTTCTTC
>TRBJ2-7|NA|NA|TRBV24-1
CATNHSPAGSYEQYF
TGTGCCACCAATCACAGCCCAGCGGGTTCCTACGAGCAGTACTTC
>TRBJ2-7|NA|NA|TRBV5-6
CASRREYEQYF
TGTGCCAGCAGGAGGGAATACGAGCAGTACTTC
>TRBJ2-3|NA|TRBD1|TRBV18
CASSPLGQGASTDTQYF
TGTGCCAGCTCACCGCTAGGACAGGGCGCTAGCACAGATACGCAGTATTTT
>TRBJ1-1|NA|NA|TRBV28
CASSFYTGMNTEAFF
TGTGCCAGCAGTTTTTACACAGGTATGAACACTGAAGCTTTCTTT
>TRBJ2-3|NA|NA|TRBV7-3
CASSLGRTLTDTQYF
TGTGCCAGCAGCTTAGGGCGAACGCTTACAGATACGCAGTATTTT
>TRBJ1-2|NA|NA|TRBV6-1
CASSEGGVDGYTF
TGTGCCAGCAGTGAAGGCGGGGTTGACGGCTACACCTTC
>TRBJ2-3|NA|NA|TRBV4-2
CASSPGTGTDTQYF
TGTGCCAGCAGCCCCGGGACTGGCACAGATACGCAGTATTTT
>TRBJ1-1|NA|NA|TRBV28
CASKPGRETEAFF
TGTGCCAGCAAGCCAGGGAGGGAAACTGAAGCTTTCTTT
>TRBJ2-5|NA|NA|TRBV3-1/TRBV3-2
CASSQARTETQYF
TGTGCCAGCAGCCAAGCGAGAACAGAGACCCAGTACTTC
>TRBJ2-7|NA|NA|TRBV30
CAWSVYSGRTTGEQYF
TGTGCCTGGAGTGTATACAGCGGCCGCACTACGGGGGAGCAGTACTTC
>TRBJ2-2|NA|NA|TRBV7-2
CASSSFPGANTGELFF
TGTGCCAGCAGCTCCTTCCCAGGGGCGAACACCGGGGAGCTGTTTTTT
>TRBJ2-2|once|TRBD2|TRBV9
CASSPTSGGTGELFF
TGTGCCAGCAGCCCTACTAGCGGGGGCACCGGGGAGCTGTTTTTT
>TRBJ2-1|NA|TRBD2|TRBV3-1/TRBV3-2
CASSRSGGGNNEQFF
TGTGCCAGCAGCCGCAGCGGGGGTGGGAACAATGAGCAGTTCTTC
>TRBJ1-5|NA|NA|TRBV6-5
CASSYRGGVEPQHF
TGTGCCAGCAGTTATCGGGGGGGCGTCGAGCCCCAGCATTTT
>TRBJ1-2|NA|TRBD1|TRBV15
CATSSDRGGYGYTF
TGTGCCACCAGCAGCGACAGGGGTGGCTATGGCTACACCTTC
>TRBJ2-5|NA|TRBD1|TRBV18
CASSQISTGQETQYF
TGTGCCAGCTCACAGATTTCGACAGGGCAAGAGACCCAGTACTTC
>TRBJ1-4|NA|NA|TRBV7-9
CASSQTGIREKLFF
TGTGCCAGCAGCCAAACAGGGATCAGGGAAAAACTGTTTTTT
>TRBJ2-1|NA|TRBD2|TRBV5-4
CASSLAGVSYNEQFF
TGTGCCAGCAGCTTAGCGGGAGTGTCCTACAATGAGCAGTTCTTC
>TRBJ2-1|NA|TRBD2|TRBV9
CASSVHRGDEQFF
TGTGCCAGCAGCGTACACCGGGGGGATGAGCAGTTCTTC